Described below is a single TCR beta chain sequence and its context. Its antigen is still unknown. This sample stems from a study of T cell responses to AZD1222 COVID-19 vaccine. Produced via immunoSEQ multiplex PCR; TCRdb's table is partial and in-frame only. The sample holds some 160,000 clones; around 88% are singletons and the top ten take over 1%. Study-level points and caveats: Vaccine-associated CD4 TCRs ranged over spike, dominating at 160-218 and 743-854. AZD1222 recipients seropositive at baseline numbered only five to seven. The peak T cell response came first, and repertoires were sampled only after it.

CDR1 and CDR2 from the germline V gene are PRHDT and FYEKMQ (reference sequence). Trimming pared 5 bases from V and 5 bases from J, leaving 18 bases between. This CDR3 is 16 amino acids long. The sample in question was peripheral blood, obtained 28 days after the second AZD1222 dose. The clonotype originates from an adult who received the AZD1222 COVID-19 vaccine. V and J are TRBV13 and TRBJ2-2; a weak D match, TRBD1 (6 bases). The chain's CDR3 is CASSPRRQGRTGELFF. The CDR3 coding sequence is TGTGCCAGCAGCCCTAGGCGGCAGGGGCGAACCGGGGAGCTGTTTTTT. Drawing the rest from reference TRBV13 and TRBJ2-2, the complete variable domain is AAGVIQSPRHLIKEKRETATLKCYPIPRHDTVYWYQQGPGQDPQFLISFYEKMQSDKGSIPDRFSAQQFSDYHSELNMSSLELGDSALYFCASSPRRQGRTGELFFGEGSRLTVL.